The entry that follows covers one T cell receptor (beta chain) sequence. Germline-derived CDR1 and CDR2 are SGHTA and FQGNSA. The CDR3 extends over 13 amino acids. The V end lost 1 base, the J end lost 4 bases, and 7 bases lay between the germline ends. Source study methods: Estimated nucleated cell counts came from reference gene primer amplification. Sequencing used immunoSEQ multiplex PCR; TCRdb keeps in-frame clones, though not all of them. The V and J calls and the clone size are those of that table, but D and trimming were determined from the DNA. The sample contains some 89,000 clones, approximately 90% of which appear only once. This specimen belongs to a study of blood T cell repertoires in COVID-19.

The rearrangement joins TRBV7-2 to TRBJ2-5; the D gene is possibly TRBD2 (6 bases). The TCR originated in a man in his forties or fifties with acute or convalescent COVID-19. Input material: peripheral blood. CDR3 protein: CASSLVGGETQYF. The DNA of the CDR3 is TGTGCCAGCAGCTTAGTCGGGGGAGAGACCCAGTACTTC.